The present T cell receptor (beta chain) was sequenced within a study of cytomegalovirus exposure and HLA in healthy donors (dated by TCRdb to 2016 to 2017). A note on the overall study: According to an earlier analysis of 550 to 700 of the donors, about 179 million T cells yielded some 120 million unique TCR beta sequences and 276 Gb of sequence data. Roughly 5 DR-DQ haplotypes were handled as single units for association and clustering because linkage in the cohort was strong. HLA typing included class I and class II loci at four-digit resolution. A later analysis re-examined previously published TCR beta repertoires from roughly 720 donors and added high-resolution HLA genotyping to investigate patterns of TCR occurrence. A later genetic analysis took genome-wide SNP genotypes for about 65% of the 666 donors and used that subset as a discovery cohort. All discovery cohort repertoires had been generated on a single sequencing platform. To predict cytomegalovirus infection status, the study combined high-throughput TCR immunosequencing, statistical association of individual TCRs with disease status, and machine learning. Donor age, sex, ethnicity and CMV serostatus were collected together with the repertoire data. The study aimed to test whether cataloging public T cell receptors could reveal signatures of past pathogen exposure. The number of typed donors differed by locus: about 629-630 for A, B, C, DRB1 and DQB1; 522 for DQA1; roughly 600 for DPA1; and about 450 for DPB1. An earlier analysis of 500 to 750 of the donors applied high-throughput TCR beta sequencing to assess whether each TCR beta V gene segment acted as functional or pseudogenic. About 300 gigabases of sequencing data and tens of millions of unique TCR sequences were included in an early release covering 550 to 800 HLA-typed donors. Of the roughly 400 genotyped donors, approximately 83% fell in the genetic ancestry cluster associated with self-reported Caucasian donors. In the later analysis, no new phenotypic data were used to find candidate immune exposures; instead, reliance was placed on TCR beta sequences and their occurrence across donors. Using immunosequencing, the study profiled T cell repertoires from 500 to 800 subjects and related those repertoires to cytomegalovirus serostatus. A separate validation cohort of over 95 different subjects was used in addition to the roughly 700-subject first cohort. On average, roughly 250,000 unique TCR beta nucleotide sequences were sequenced per donor among about 400 genotyped donors of the cohort, with 15% to 20% of those sequences being non-productive.

The full study reports these points: In both the original and validation cohorts, the classifier was reported to diagnose cytomegalovirus status with high specificity and sensitivity. In a later analysis, HLA-associated TCR beta chains showed more clonal expansion and lower generation probabilities than non-associated chains that were equally common. A further reported finding was that TCR beta sequences accurately predicted the HLA-A and HLA-B alleles for most subjects in the first cohort. Because counts were too low, around 18 rarely observed V segments, including chromosome 9 orphons, were left out of the earlier analysis of roughly 600 of the donors. It was suggested by the authors that the approach could potentially be generalized to other disease states and immunological phenotypes. A later genetic analysis associated a missense DCLRE1C variant with V-gene and J-gene trimming of TCR beta chains, and an independent cohort replicated the association. The only immune exposure information available for the cohort was CMV serostatus. Some IMGT-functional V segments, including TRBV6-2 and TRBV6-3, could not be told apart with the 87-base-pair reads, so those segments were excluded. Strong co-occurrence of HLA alleles, especially DR and DQ, made assigning TCR associations to individual alleles difficult. In this cohort, only TCR beta chains were sequenced, and detectable features were limited by the absence of alpha or paired-chain data. According to a later analysis, parvovirus B19, influenza, CMV and Epstein-Barr virus appeared linked to several top co-occurrence clusters. Specific HLA alleles were associated with around 18,000 TCR beta sequences at a false discovery rate of 0.05 in a later analysis. Because some donors lacked HLA typing at each locus, the association tests relied only on the typed subset. A later analysis found that most CMV-associated TCR beta chains appeared HLA-restricted, with HLA associations seemingly driven largely by CMV exposure. An earlier analysis of approximately 540 of the donors showed that most TCR beta V segments appeared in productive rearrangements either about 87% or about 30% of the time, which broadly matched IMGT annotations. Sequencing depth was assumed to be roughly uniform across donors in the presence/absence analyses, though that assumption may not hold. In vitro tests confirmed that a few of the cytomegalovirus-associated TCR beta chains recognize cytomegalovirus antigens. Correlated functional status among segregating V segments might be attributable to linkage disequilibrium, but an unknown experimental factor could not be ruled out. According to a later analysis, TCR association rates differed among HLA loci, with DRB1 alleles showing the most associated TCRs and HLA-C alleles showing the fewest. A group of highly shared sequence variants was considered likely to be a technical artifact of the sequencing pipeline. According to a later genetic analysis, donors in an Asian-associated ancestry cluster had fewer N-insertions in productive TCRs than the approximately 670-donor mean. While some public TCRs were present in many individuals, most TCR sequences turned up only very rarely across donors. In the study, around 160 TCR beta chains were listed as associated with cytomegalovirus.

CDR1 MNHEY and CDR2 SMNVEV are derived from the germline V gene (reference sequence). Relative to germline, V is 3 bases shorter and J is 7 bases shorter, with 11 bases between their ends. Inclusive of the bounding cysteine and phenylalanine, the CDR3 is 13 residues long. Only the CDR3 region is kept as DNA, spanning 39 bases read in frame from base 1. Turning to this clone: Its antigen has not been determined. Within one base of it there is no much larger clone, and no base qualities were kept.

The cohort consisted of 666 healthy bone marrow donors. All cohort members were sampled while nominally healthy, although unrecorded immune exposures were likely present. The donor was CMV seropositive and belonged to the group of a few hundred seropositive cohort members. Every donor gave a peripheral blood sample, and the peripheral blood mononuclear cells from that sample were used for TCR beta sequencing. Genomic DNA extraction from the blood cell samples was performed with the Qiagen DNeasy Blood Extraction Kit. Libraries were built with the immunoSEQ multiplex PCR assay. A mixture of 60 forward primers for TCR Vbeta segments and 13 reverse primers for TCR Jbeta segments was used in the multiplex PCR. A multiplex PCR assay on genomic DNA amplified the CDR3 region of rearranged TCR beta genes. The amplified TCR beta libraries were sequenced on the Illumina HiSeq System as 87-base-pair reads. The original methods were these. A later analysis counted about 80 million unique TCR beta chains across the approximately 700 repertoires, and 9 million to 14 million of these chains were shared by at least two donors. Raw reads were error-corrected and collapsed into unique sequences with a nearest-neighbor algorithm that merged closely related sequences to remove PCR and sequencing errors. Alignment of CDR3 sequences to IMGT reference sequences was used to assign V, D and J gene segments. Each retained sequence needed at least a six-nucleotide match to both a V gene segment and a J gene segment. Rearrangements were classified as productive when the CDR3 lacked stop codons and remained in frame with V and J, and all other rearrangements were classified as non-productive. Following IMGT convention, CDR3 was defined as the stretch from the second conserved V-encoded cysteine to the conserved J-encoded phenylalanine. Sequences without an unambiguous match to a single V gene segment were excluded from the earlier analysis of 450 to 750 of the donors. In an earlier analysis of 450 to 750 of the donors, a V segment was called functional when productive rearrangements were above 56.7%, and segregating when the standard deviation between donors exceeded 5%. A statistical classification framework was built to diagnose cytomegalovirus status from the catalog of TCR beta chain sequences. In a later analysis, V and J genes were assigned by comparing TCR nucleotide sequences against IMGT/GENE-DB human TR gene sequences. Using the TCRdist pipeline, a later analysis assigned CDR3 sequences along with most-parsimonious VDJ recombination scenarios. A later analysis defined each TCR beta chain by its CDR3 amino acid sequence plus V-gene family, and excluded reads lacking a unique V-gene family. In a later analysis, approximately 590 highly shared, low-generation-probability nucleotide sequences were removed to address suspected cross-contamination and a sequencing artifact. For each public chain, a later analysis derived a clonal expansion index from normalized ranks of inferred template counts within each repertoire. A later analysis computed generation probabilities with a VDJ recombination model fitted to out-of-frame rearrangements, and checked the results against IGoR. In a later analysis, hypergeometric tests were used to score TCR-TCR, TCR-HLA and TCR-CMV co-occurrence, with a repertoire-size bias correction applied to TCR pairs. False discovery rates were estimated in a later analysis by permuting HLA or CMV assignments 20 times. A later analysis grouped co-occurring TCRs with DBSCAN, adding TCRdist sequence similarity when clustering within HLA-allele-positive subsets. Repertoires with fewer than 30,000 or more than 120,000 public chains, plus five repertoires with anomalous nucleotide sharing, were excluded from co-occurrence clustering. TCRdb limited this immuneACCESS table to in-frame rearrangements with V and J called. A share of clones is missing; checked studies link under half to unresolved V genes, and the rest is unexplained. Clone size and V and J calls were adopted from that table, with D and trimming inferred from the DNA. This sample gives some 200,000 clones in total; roughly three quarters of them show up just once. Together, the top ten hold nearly 0.4% of the sample.

The rearranged segments are TRBV27 and TRBJ2-3; a tentative D call is TRBD1 (6 bases match). The receptor's source is a male donor in good health and CMV-seropositive. Sequencing was carried out using PBMCs. CDR3 sequence: CASSFQGSYTQYF. The DNA sequence is given as TGTGCCAGCAGTTTTCAGGGGTCATATACGCAGTATTTT.